The clone carrying this T cell receptor (beta chain) appeared many times. Its cognate antigen is unknown. In TCRdb, the RT-PCR reads were re-called with MiXCR into one record per CDR3 protein. Of roughly 460,000 distinct CDR3 sequences listed, 11% are singletons. This record comes from a study of response to subunit inactivated influenza vaccine. In germline, CDR1 is DFQATT, CDR2 SNEGSKA (reference sequence). Trimming removed 0 bases at V and 4 bases at J, with 6 bases between. This CDR3 region has 13 residues. Study-level results: The authors suggested that every seasonal influenza vaccination recruits few new T cells.

The receptor's source is a man aged 45-60 years who received an inactivated influenza vaccine. The chain employs TRBV20-1 and TRBJ2-2; D is undetermined. The source was PBMCs from blood, collected roughly 47 days after vaccination. The CDR3 coding sequence is TGCAGTGCTAGAGACGGGTCCACCGGGGAGCTGTTTTTT. Translating it yields CSARDGSTGELFF.